A selection of T cell receptor beta chains follows, all from one sample in a study of shared T cell receptors in the human thymus. Generated by immunoSEQ multiplex PCR, the TCRdb table keeps only in-frame clones and is missing some. The sample lists hundreds of thousands of clones, roughly 88% occurring once. The data also belong to a second study, concerning human thymus T cells.

The sequencing input was thymocytes. These receptors all come from a boy under two years old with a congenital heart defect. Each CDR3 is given with its conserved first and last residue. D genes are given only for firm matches. Some rows mark clone size as missing; the rest say once, few, many or name a class of expanded clone.

CDR3,DNA,D,J,size,V
CASSGTPAGANYGYTF,TGTGCCAGCAGCGGAACACCGGCGGGGGCGAACTATGGCTACACCTTC,.,TRBJ1-2,.,TRBV25-1
CASSQDLGPGRGSYNEQFF,TGCGCCAGCAGCCAAGATTTAGGCCCCGGGAGGGGCTCCTACAATGAGCAGTTCTTC,TRBD2,TRBJ2-1,.,TRBV4-1
CASSPHPTPSVGTRDRGELFF,TGTGCCAGCTCACCTCACCCCACCCCCTCGGTAGGGACTAGAGATCGCGGGGAGCTGTTTTTT,TRBD2,TRBJ2-2,.,TRBV18
CASSPRGTSGRGTGELFF,TGTGCCAGCAGCCCACGGGGGACTAGCGGGAGGGGAACCGGGGAGCTGTTTTTT,TRBD2,TRBJ2-2,.,TRBV5-6
CASSLCPTYSTDTQYF,TGTGCCAGCAGCTTATGCCCTACTTATAGCACAGATACGCAGTATTTT,.,TRBJ2-3,.,TRBV7-2
CAWSDRVQAFF,TGTGCCTGGAGTGACCGGGTCCAAGCTTTCTTT,.,TRBJ1-1,.,TRBV30
CASSLSVGHRSYEQYF,TGTGCCAGCAGTTTATCGGTGGGACACCGCTCCTACGAGCAGTACTTC,.,TRBJ2-7,.,TRBV27
CASSPFSGRVYNEQFF,TGTGCCAGCAGTCCCTTTAGCGGGAGGGTCTACAATGAGCAGTTCTTC,TRBD2,TRBJ2-1,.,TRBV7-2
CASSYSEPLIHGYTF,TGTGCCAGCAGCTACAGTGAGCCGTTGATCCATGGCTACACCTTC,.,TRBJ1-2,.,TRBV6-5
CASSSTDRGRAYEQYF,TGTGCCAGCAGTTCTACTGACAGGGGAAGAGCCTACGAGCAGTACTTC,TRBD1,TRBJ2-7,.,TRBV11-3
CASGLVLPHREGGTEAFF,TGTGCTAGTGGTTTGGTATTACCCCACAGGGAAGGAGGCACTGAAGCTTTCTTT,.,TRBJ1-1,.,TRBV12-5
CASSYVGLNQPQHF,TGTGCCAGCAGTTACGTGGGCCTCAATCAGCCCCAGCATTTT,.,TRBJ1-5,.,TRBV6-5
CASSGPPGEQYF,TGCGCCAGCAGCGGGCCTCCGGGGGAGCAGTACTTC,.,TRBJ2-7,once,TRBV10-1
CASSTTGGHEQYF,TGTGCCAGCAGCACCACAGGGGGCCACGAGCAGTACTTC,TRBD1,TRBJ2-7,.,TRBV7-9
CASSLELHTYNEQFF,TGTGCCAGCAGCTTGGAGTTACACACCTACAATGAGCAGTTCTTC,.,TRBJ2-1,.,TRBV5-6
CASSPLAGPSYEQYF,TGTGCCAGCAGCCCGCTAGCGGGTCCCTCCTACGAGCAGTACTTC,TRBD2,TRBJ2-7,.,TRBV9
CASIGWAGNPNYGYTF,TGTGCCAGCATTGGTTGGGCAGGGAACCCTAACTATGGCTACACCTTC,.,TRBJ1-2,.,TRBV6-6
CAWSGTSGGLGEQYF,TGTGCCTGGTCCGGGACTAGCGGGGGGCTGGGAGAGCAGTACTTC,TRBD2,TRBJ2-5,once,TRBV30
CASSQDWARGCNEQFF,TGTGCCAGCAGCCAAGATTGGGCCCGGGGATGCAATGAGCAGTTCTTC,.,TRBJ2-1,.,TRBV4-2
CASSYRAPEHTEAFF,TGTGCCAGCAGTTACAGGGCCCCGGAACACACTGAAGCTTTCTTT,.,TRBJ1-1,.,TRBV27
CASSSWLAVFTDTQYF,TGTGCCAGCAGTTCCTGGCTAGCGGTTTTCACAGATACGCAGTATTTT,TRBD2,TRBJ2-3,.,TRBV28
CASSSNGPRSYEQYF,TGCGCCAGCTCTTCTAACGGTCCCAGGTCCTACGAGCAGTACTTC,.,TRBJ2-7,few,TRBV5-1
CASSLWTSDSYNEQFF,TGTGCCAGCAGTCTATGGACTAGCGACTCCTACAATGAGCAGTTCTTC,TRBD2,TRBJ2-1,.,TRBV5-6
CASSYTKAGEQFF,TGTGCCAGCAGTTACACTAAGGCGGGTGAGCAGTTCTTC,.,TRBJ2-1,.,TRBV5-4